This T cell receptor beta chain was captured by sequencing in a study of blood T cell repertoires in COVID-19. At the level of the study: Whether acute or convalescent, the COVID-19 samples came from the United States, Italy and Spain.

The data were produced by immunoSEQ multiplex PCR, yet TCRdb's version contains in-frame clones alone and is incomplete. This table holds under 250,000 clones, 86% found once. The CDR3 spans 16 residues. Germline V lookup: CDR1 SGHNT, CDR2 YENEEA. With 6 bases removed from V and 7 bases from J, the gap between germline ends came to 22 bases. The TCR originated in a woman between 55 and 75 years old who had recovered from COVID-19. The specimen sequenced was peripheral blood. V and J are TRBV11-3 and TRBJ2-1, with TRBD2 as a possible D gene (6 bases). The CDR3 DNA sequence: TGTGCCAGCAGTCATCAACTCCCGGGGGTGGGTAATGAGCAGTTCTTC. Its protein is CASSHQLPGVGNEQFF.